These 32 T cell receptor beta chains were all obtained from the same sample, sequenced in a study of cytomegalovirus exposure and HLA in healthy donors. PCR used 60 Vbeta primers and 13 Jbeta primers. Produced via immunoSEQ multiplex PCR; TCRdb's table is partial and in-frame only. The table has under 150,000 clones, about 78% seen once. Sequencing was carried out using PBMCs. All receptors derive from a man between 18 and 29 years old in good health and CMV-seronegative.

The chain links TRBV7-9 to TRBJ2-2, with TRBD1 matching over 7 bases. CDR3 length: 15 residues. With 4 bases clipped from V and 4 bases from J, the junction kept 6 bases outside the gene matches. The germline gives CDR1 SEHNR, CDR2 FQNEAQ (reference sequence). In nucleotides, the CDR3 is TGTGCCAGCAGCTCTACAGGGGCCGCCACCGGGGAGCTGTTTTTT. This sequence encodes CASSSTGAATGELFF.

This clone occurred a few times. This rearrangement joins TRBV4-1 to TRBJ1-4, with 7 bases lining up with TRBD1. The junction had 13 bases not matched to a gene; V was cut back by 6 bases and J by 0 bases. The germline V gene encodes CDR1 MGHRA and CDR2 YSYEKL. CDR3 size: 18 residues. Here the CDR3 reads CASRGLPGQLATNEKLFF. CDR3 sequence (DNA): TGCGCCAGCAGGGGGCTTCCGGGACAGCTTGCAACTAATGAAAAACTGTTTTTT.

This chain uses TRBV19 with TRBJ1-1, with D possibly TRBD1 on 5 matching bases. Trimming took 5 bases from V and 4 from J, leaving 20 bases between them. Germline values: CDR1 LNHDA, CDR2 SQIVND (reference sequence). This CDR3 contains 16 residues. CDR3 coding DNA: TGTGCCAGTAGTTCGCGGTGGAGGGGTGAGGCCACTGAAGCTTTCTTT. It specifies CASSSRWRGEATEAFF.

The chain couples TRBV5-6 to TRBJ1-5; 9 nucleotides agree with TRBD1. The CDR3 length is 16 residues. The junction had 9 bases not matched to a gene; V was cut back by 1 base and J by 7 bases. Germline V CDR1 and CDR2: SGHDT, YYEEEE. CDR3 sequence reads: CASSLYGTGRGQPQHF. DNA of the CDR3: TGTGCCAGCAGCTTGTATGGGACAGGGCGGGGGCAGCCCCAGCATTTT.

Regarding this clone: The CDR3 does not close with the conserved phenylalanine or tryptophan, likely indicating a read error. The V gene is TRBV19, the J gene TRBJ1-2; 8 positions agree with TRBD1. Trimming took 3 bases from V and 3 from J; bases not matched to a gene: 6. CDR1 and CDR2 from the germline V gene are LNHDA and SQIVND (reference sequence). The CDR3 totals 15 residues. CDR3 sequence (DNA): TGTGCCAGTAGTATCTGGGACAGGCCCGACTATGGCTACACCGTC. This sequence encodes CASSIWDRPDYGYTV.

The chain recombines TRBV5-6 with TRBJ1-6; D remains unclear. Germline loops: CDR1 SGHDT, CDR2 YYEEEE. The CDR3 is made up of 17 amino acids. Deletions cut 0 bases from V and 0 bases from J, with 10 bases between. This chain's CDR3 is CASSLAKRSSYNSPLHF. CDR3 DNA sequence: TGTGCCAGCAGCTTGGCCAAGAGGAGCTCCTATAATTCACCCCTCCACTTT.

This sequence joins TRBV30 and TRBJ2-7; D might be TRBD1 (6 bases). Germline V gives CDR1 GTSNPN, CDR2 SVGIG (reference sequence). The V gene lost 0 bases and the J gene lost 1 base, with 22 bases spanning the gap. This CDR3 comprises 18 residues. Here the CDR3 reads CAWSVLWSATGLSYEQYF. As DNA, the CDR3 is TGTGCCTGGAGTGTACTGTGGAGTGCGACAGGACTGTCCTACGAGCAGTACTTC.

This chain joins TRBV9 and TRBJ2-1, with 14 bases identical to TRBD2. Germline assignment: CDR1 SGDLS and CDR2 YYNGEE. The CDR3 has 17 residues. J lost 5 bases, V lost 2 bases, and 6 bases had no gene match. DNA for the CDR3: TGTGCCAGCAGCGTCTCAAGGACTAGCGGGGGGAACAATGAGCAGTTCTTC. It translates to CASSVSRTSGGNNEQFF.

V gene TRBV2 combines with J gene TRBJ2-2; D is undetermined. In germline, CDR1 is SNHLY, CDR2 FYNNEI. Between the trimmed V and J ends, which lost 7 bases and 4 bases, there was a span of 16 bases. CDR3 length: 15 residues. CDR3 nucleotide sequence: TGTGCCAGCACTATTGCGGAATCCGGCACCGGGGAGCTGTTTTTT. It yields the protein CASTIAESGTGELFF.

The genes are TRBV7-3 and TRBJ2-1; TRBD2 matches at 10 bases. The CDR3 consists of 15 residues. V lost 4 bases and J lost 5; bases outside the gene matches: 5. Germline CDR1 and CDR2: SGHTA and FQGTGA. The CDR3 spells CASSSPGLADNEQFF. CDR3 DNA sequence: TGTGCCAGCAGCTCCCCCGGACTAGCGGACAATGAGCAGTTCTTC.

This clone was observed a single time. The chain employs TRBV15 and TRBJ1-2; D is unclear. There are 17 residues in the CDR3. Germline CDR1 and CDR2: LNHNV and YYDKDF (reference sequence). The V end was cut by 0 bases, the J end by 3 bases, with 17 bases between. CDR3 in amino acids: CATSRDSAGKRDYGYTF. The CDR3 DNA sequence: TGTGCCACCAGCAGAGATTCTGCGGGTAAGCGTGACTATGGCTACACCTTC.

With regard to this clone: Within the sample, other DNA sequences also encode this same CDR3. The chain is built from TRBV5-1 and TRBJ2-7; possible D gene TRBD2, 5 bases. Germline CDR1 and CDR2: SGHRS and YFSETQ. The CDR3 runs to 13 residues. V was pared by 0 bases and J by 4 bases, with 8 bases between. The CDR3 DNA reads TGCGCCAGCAGCTTGGTGCCGGGATACGAGCAGTACTTC. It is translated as CASSLVPGYEQYF. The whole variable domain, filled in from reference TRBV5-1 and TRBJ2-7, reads KAGVTQTPRYLIKTRGQQVTLSCSPISGHRSVSWYQQTPGQGLQFLFEYFSETQRNKGNFPGRFSGRQFSNSRSEMNVSTLELGDSALYLCASSLVPGYEQYFGPGTRLTVT.

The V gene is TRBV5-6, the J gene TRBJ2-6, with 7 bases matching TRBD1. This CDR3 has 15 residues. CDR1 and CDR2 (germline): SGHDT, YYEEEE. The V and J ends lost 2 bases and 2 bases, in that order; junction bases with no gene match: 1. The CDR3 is CASSLTGAGANVLTF. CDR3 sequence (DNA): TGTGCCAGCAGCTTAACAGGGGCTGGGGCCAACGTCCTGACTTTC.

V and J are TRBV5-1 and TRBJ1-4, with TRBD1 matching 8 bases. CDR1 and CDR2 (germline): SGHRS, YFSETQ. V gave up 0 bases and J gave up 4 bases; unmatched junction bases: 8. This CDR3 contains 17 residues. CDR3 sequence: CASSLGTQGANNEKLFF. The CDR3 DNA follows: TGCGCCAGCAGCTTGGGAACTCAGGGGGCCAATAATGAAAAACTGTTTTTT.

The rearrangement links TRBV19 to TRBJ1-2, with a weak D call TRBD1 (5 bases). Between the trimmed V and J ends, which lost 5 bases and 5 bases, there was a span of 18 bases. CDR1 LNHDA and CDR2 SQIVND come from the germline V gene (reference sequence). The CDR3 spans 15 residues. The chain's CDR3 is CASSLGTGTGYGYTF. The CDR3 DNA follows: TGTGCCAGTAGTCTGGGGACCGGGACTGGGTATGGCTACACCTTC.

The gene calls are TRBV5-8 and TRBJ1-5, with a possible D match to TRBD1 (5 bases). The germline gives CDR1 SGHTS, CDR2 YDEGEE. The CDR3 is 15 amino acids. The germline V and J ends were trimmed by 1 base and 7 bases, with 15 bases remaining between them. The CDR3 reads CASSLTGRATQPQHF. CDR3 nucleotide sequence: TGTGCCAGCAGCTTGACGGGCAGGGCAACGCAGCCCCAGCATTTT.

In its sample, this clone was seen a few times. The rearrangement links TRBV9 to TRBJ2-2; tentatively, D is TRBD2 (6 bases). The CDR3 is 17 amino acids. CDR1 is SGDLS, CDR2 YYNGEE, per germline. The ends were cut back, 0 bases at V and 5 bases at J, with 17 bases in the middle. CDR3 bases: TGTGCCAGCAGCGTAGCCGAGGCGGGACGGGGGACCGGGGAGCTGTTTTTT. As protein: CASSVAEAGRGTGELFF.

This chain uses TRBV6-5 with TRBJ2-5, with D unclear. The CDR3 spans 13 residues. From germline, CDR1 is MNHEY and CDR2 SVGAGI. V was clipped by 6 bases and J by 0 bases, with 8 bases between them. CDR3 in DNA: TGTGCCAGCAGGCCAGTGTACCAAGAGACCCAGTACTTC. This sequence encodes CASRPVYQETQYF.

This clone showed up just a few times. CDR3 nucleotide sequence: TGTGCCAGCAGCTTAGGCCAAACTAGCCCCTACGAGCAGTACTTC. Its translation: CASSLGQTSPYEQYF. The chain couples TRBV7-8 to TRBJ2-7, with a possible D match to TRBD2 (6 bases). This CDR3 comprises 15 residues. Germline assignment: CDR1 SGHVS and CDR2 FQNEAQ. V was pared by 1 base and J by 2 bases, with 12 bases between. The variable domain in full, completed from reference TRBV7-8 and TRBJ2-7, reads GAGVSQSPRYKVAKRGQDVALRCDPISGHVSLFWYQQALGQGPEFLTYFQNEAQLDKSGLPSDRFFAERPEGSVSTLKIQRTQQEDSAVYLCASSLGQTSPYEQYFGPGTRLTVT.

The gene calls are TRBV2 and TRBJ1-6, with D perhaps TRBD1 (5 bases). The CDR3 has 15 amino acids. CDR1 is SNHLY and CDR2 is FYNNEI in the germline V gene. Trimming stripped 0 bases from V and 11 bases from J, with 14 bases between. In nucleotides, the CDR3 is TGTGCCAGCAGTGAAGCGCGTGGCAGGGCTCCACCCCTCCACTTT. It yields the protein CASSEARGRAPPLHF.

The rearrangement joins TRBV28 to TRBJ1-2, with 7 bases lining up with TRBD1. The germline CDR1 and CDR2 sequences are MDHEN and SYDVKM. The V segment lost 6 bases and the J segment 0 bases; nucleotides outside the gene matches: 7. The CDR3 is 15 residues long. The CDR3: CASRRTGASNYGYTF. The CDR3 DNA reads TGTGCCAGCAGGCGGACAGGCGCCTCTAACTATGGCTACACCTTC.

CDR3 loop: CASSQAGTFSYNEQFF. In DNA form, the CDR3 reads TGCGCCAGCAGCCAAGCGGGGACATTCTCCTACAATGAGCAGTTCTTC. The chain combines TRBV4-1 with TRBJ2-1; TRBD1 might be the D (6 bases). Germline CDR1 reads MGHRA; CDR2 reads YSYEKL. The CDR3 runs 16 residues. With 1 base removed from V and 0 bases from J, the gap between germline ends came to 10 bases.

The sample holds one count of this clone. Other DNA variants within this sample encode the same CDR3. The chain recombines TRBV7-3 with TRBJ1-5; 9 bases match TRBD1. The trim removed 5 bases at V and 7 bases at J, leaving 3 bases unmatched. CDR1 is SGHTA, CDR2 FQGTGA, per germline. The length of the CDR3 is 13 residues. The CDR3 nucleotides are TGTGCCAGCAGCCCGGACAGGGGCCAGCCCCAGCATTTT. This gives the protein CASSPDRGQPQHF.

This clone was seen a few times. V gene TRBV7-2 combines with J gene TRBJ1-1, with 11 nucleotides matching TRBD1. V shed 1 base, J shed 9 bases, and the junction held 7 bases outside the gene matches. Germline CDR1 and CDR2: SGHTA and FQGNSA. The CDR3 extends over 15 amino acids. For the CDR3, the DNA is TGTGCCAGCAGCTTAGGGTCAGGACAGGGGGCGAAAGCTTTCTTT. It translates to CASSLGSGQGAKAFF.

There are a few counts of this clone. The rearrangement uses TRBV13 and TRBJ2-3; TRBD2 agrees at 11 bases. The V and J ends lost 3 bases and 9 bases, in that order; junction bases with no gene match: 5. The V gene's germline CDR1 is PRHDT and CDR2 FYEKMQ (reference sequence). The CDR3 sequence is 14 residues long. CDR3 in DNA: TGTGCCAGCAGCTTTAGCGGGGGGGCCGGGACGCAGTATTTT. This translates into CASSFSGGAGTQYF.

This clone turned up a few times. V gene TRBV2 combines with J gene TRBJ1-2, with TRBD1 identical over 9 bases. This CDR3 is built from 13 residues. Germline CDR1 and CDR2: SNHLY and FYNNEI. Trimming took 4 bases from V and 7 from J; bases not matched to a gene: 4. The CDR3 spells CASSVGTGSGYTF. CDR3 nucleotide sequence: TGTGCCAGCAGTGTTGGGACAGGGAGTGGCTACACCTTC.

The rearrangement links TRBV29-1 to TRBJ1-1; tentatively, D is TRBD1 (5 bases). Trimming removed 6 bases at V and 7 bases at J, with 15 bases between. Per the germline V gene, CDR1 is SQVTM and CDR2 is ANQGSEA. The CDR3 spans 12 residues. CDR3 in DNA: TGCAGCGTGACAGTAGTCAAGAATGAAGCTTTCTTT. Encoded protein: CSVTVVKNEAFF.

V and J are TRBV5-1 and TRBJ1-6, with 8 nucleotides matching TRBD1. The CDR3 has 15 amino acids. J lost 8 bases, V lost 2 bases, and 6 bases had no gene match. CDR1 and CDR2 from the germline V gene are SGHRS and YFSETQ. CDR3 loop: CASSFRQGKDSPLHF. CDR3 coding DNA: TGCGCCAGCAGCTTTCGACAGGGGAAAGATTCACCCCTCCACTTT.

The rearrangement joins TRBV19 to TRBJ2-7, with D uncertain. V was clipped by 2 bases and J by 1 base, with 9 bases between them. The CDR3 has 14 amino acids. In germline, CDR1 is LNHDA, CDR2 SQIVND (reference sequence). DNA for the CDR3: TGTGCCAGTAGTATACCCTCCCGGTCCTACGAGCAGTACTTC. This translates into CASSIPSRSYEQYF. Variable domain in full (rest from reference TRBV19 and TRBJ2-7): DGGITQSPKYLFRKEGQNVTLSCEQNLNHDAMYWYRQDPGQGLRLIYYSQIVNDFQKGDIAEGYSVSREKKESFPLTVTSAQKNPTAFYLCASSIPSRSYEQYFGPGTRLTVT.

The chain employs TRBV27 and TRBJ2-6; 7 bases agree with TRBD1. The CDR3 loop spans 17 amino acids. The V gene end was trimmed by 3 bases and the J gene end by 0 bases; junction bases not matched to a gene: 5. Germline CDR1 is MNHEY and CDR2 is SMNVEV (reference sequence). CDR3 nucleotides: TGTGCCAGCAGTTTCACCGACAGGGCCTCTGGGGCCAACGTCCTGACTTTC. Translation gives CASSFTDRASGANVLTF.

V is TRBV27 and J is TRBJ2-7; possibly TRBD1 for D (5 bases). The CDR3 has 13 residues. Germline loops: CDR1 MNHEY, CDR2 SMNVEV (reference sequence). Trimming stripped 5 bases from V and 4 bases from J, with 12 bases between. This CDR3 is CASSPQGSYEQYF. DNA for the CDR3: TGTGCCAGCAGTCCTCAGGGTTCGTACGAGCAGTACTTC.

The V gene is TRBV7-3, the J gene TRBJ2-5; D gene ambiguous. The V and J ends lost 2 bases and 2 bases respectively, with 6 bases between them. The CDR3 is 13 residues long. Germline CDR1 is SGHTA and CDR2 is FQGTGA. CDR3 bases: TGTGCCAGCAGCTTACGCAGACAAGAGACCCAGTACTTC. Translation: CASSLRRQETQYF.